Following are 29 T cell receptor beta chains from one sample sequenced in a study of blood T cell repertoires in COVID-19. Here immunoSEQ multiplex PCR was the method, and the copy in TCRdb shows in-frame clones only, minus some. The sample holds about 62,000 clones; around 79% are singletons and the top ten take roughly 20%. Specimen: peripheral blood. Receptors originate from a man between 60 and 75 years old with acute or convalescent COVID-19.

The genes are TRBV19 and TRBJ2-2; 7 bases align to TRBD1. The CDR3 sequence is 13 residues long. Germline assignment: CDR1 LNHDA and CDR2 SQIVND (reference sequence). J was trimmed by 8 bases and V by 8 bases; bases with no gene match: 8. The CDR3 is CASRDSSRGELFF. CDR3 nucleotide sequence: TGTGCCAGTCGGGACAGTAGTAGGGGGGAGCTGTTTTTT.

This clone is judged medium-sized. The genes are TRBV12-3 or TRBV12-4 and TRBJ2-1, with D tentatively TRBD2 (5 bases). The V end was cut by 6 bases, the J end by 4 bases, with 10 bases between. The CDR3 is 13 amino acids. The CDR3 DNA reads as TGTGCCAGCAGCCGGGGTGGTTACAATGAGCAGTTCTTC. Amino acids: CASSRGGYNEQFF.

V usage is TRBV6-6 and J usage is TRBJ2-7, with 8 bases aligning to TRBD1. Per the germline V gene, CDR1 is MNHNY and CDR2 is SVGAGI (reference sequence). This CDR3 comprises 16 residues. Germline trimming cut 4 bases from V and 3 bases from J; bases unmatched to any gene: 11. In DNA, the CDR3 is TGTGCCAGCAGTTCCCCCGGGACAGGAATGGACTACGAGCAGTACTTC. It yields the protein CASSSPGTGMDYEQYF.

This sequence joins TRBV19 and TRBJ2-6, with D maybe TRBD1 (5 bases). V was trimmed by 7 bases and J by 0 bases, leaving 10 bases between them. There are 15 residues in the CDR3. The germline gives CDR1 LNHDA, CDR2 SQIVND (reference sequence). Here the CDR3 reads CASNRQISGANVLTF. The CDR3 region has the DNA TGTGCCAGTAACAGGCAGATCTCTGGGGCCAACGTCCTGACTTTC. Full variable domain (outside the CDR3, taken from reference TRBV19 and TRBJ2-6): DGGITQSPKYLFRKEGQNVTLSCEQNLNHDAMYWYRQDPGQGLRLIYYSQIVNDFQKGDIAEGYSVSREKKESFPLTVTSAQKNPTAFYLCASNRQISGANVLTFGAGSRLTVL.

V is TRBV18 and J is TRBJ2-7; 7 bases are a match to TRBD2. Trimming took 5 bases from V and 3 from J; bases not matched to a gene: 4. Germline CDR1 and CDR2: KGHSH and LQKENI. CDR3 size: 13 residues. Written as DNA, the CDR3 is TGTGCCAGCTCAAAAGAGCGGGGCTACGAGCAGTACTTC. Its protein is CASSKERGYEQYF.

CDR3: CASRNLNNEQFF. As DNA, the CDR3 is TGTGCCAGTAGAAATCTAAACAATGAGCAGTTCTTC. The J gene is TRBJ2-1, the V gene TRBV19; D uncertain. Deletions cut 6 bases from V and 5 bases from J, with 8 bases between. Germline-derived CDR1 and CDR2 are LNHDA and SQIVND (reference sequence). This CDR3 is built from 12 residues.

This chain joins TRBV11-2 and TRBJ2-1; the match to TRBD2 covers 8 bases. The V and J ends lost 3 bases and 7 bases, in that order; junction bases with no gene match: 8. The V gene's germline CDR1 is SGHAT and CDR2 FQNNGV. This CDR3 has 15 amino acids. The CDR3 here is CASSLGIREGNEQFF. CDR3 nucleotides: TGTGCCAGCAGCTTGGGTATACGGGAGGGGAATGAGCAGTTCTTC.

The chain is built from TRBV7-2 and TRBJ2-3; 7 nucleotides match TRBD1. CDR1 and CDR2 from the germline V gene are SGHTA and FQGNSA. CDR3 length: 14 residues. J was trimmed by 4 bases and V by 6 bases; bases with no gene match: 7. The CDR3 bases are TGTGCCAGCAGGAGGGACAGTCATGCAGATACGCAGTATTTT. It translates to CASRRDSHADTQYF.

This sequence joins TRBV18 and TRBJ1-5, with 9 bases lining up with TRBD1. The V gene end was trimmed by 0 bases and the J gene end by 6 bases; junction bases not matched to a gene: 3. The CDR3 length is 15 residues. Germline V lookup: CDR1 KGHSH, CDR2 LQKENI. CDR3 residues: CASSPPDRGGQPQHF. CDR3 in DNA: TGTGCCAGCTCACCACCGGACAGGGGTGGTCAGCCCCAGCATTTT.

This clone has ten or more counts. This sequence joins TRBV7-2 and TRBJ2-2, with TRBD2 matching over 9 bases. This CDR3 spans 17 amino acids. After removal of 6 bases from V and 0 bases from J, the junction contained 8 bases not matched to a gene. Germline loops: CDR1 SGHTA, CDR2 FQGNSA. The CDR3 reads CASSPGLALANTGELFF. CDR3 bases: TGTGCCAGCAGTCCGGGACTAGCTCTCGCGAACACCGGGGAGCTGTTTTTT.

This clone showed up just a few times. The chain employs TRBV7-2 and TRBJ2-6, with D possibly matching TRBD2 (7 bases). CDR1 and CDR2 (germline): SGHTA, FQGNSA. This CDR3 contains 16 residues. Trimming removed 2 bases from V and 2 bases from J, with 10 bases in between. The CDR3 region has the DNA TGTGCCAGCAGCTTATCGGGGGGCGCTGGGGCCAACGTCCTGACTTTC. Translated: CASSLSGGAGANVLTF.

The V gene is TRBV5-1, the J gene TRBJ2-7, with 9 positions matching TRBD1. Germline lookup yields CDR1 SGHRS and CDR2 YFSETQ. The CDR3 spans 14 residues. V lost 4 bases, J lost 2 bases, and 4 bases stayed unmatched. DNA of the CDR3: TGCGCCAGCAGCGGGACAGGGATTCCCTACGAGCAGTACTTC. Protein product: CASSGTGIPYEQYF.

The chain uses TRBV18 and TRBJ2-2; 11 nucleotides align to TRBD1. In germline, CDR1 is KGHSH, CDR2 LQKENI. The CDR3 length is 17 residues. V gave up 1 base and J gave up 4 bases; unmatched junction bases: 5. CDR3 DNA sequence: TGTGCCAGCTCACCACAGGACAGGGGGCCGGGCACCGGGGAGCTGTTTTTT. Its protein product is CASSPQDRGPGTGELFF.

The chain links TRBV6-5 to TRBJ1-5, with D maybe TRBD1 (5 bases). Trimming removed 5 bases from V and 4 bases from J, with 15 bases in between. The CDR3 runs to 15 residues. Per germline, CDR1 MNHEY and CDR2 SVGAGI. This chain's CDR3 is CASSMRGGWNQPQHF. The DNA of the CDR3 is TGTGCCAGCAGTATGCGGGGGGGTTGGAATCAGCCCCAGCATTTT.

The rearrangement joins TRBV14 to TRBJ1-1; D is unresolved. The CDR3 has 16 residues. V was shortened by 0 bases and J by 1 base, with 12 bases between the two germline ends. Per germline, CDR1 SGHDN and CDR2 FVKESK. The CDR3 protein is CASSQENGDWNTEAFF. The CDR3 nucleotides are TGTGCCAGCAGCCAAGAGAACGGAGACTGGAACACTGAAGCTTTCTTT. Full variable domain (missing parts from reference TRBV14 and TRBJ1-1): EAGVTQFPSHSVIEKGQTVTLRCDPISGHDNLYWYRRVMGKEIKFLLHFVKESKQDESGMPNNRFLAERTGGTYSTLKVQPAELEDSGVYFCASSQENGDWNTEAFFGQGTRLTVV.

The rearrangement joins TRBV5-1 to TRBJ2-3, with D possibly being TRBD1 (6 bases). With 3 bases removed from V and 5 bases from J, the gap between germline ends came to 16 bases. CDR1 and CDR2 from the germline V gene are SGHRS and YFSETQ. This CDR3 comprises 15 residues. The CDR3 loop is CASSYRSGDLDTQYF. The DNA of the CDR3 is TGCGCCAGCAGCTACAGATCAGGGGATTTAGATACGCAGTATTTT.

The chain recombines TRBV27 with TRBJ2-2; 7 bases agree with TRBD2. Germline CDR1 MNHEY, CDR2 SMNVEV (reference sequence). CDR3 length equals 19 residues. V lost 0 bases, J lost 6 bases, and 16 bases stayed unmatched. The CDR3 loop reads CASSLSLADWAGDPGELFF. For the CDR3, the DNA is TGTGCCAGCAGTTTATCTTTGGCTGATTGGGCGGGAGATCCCGGGGAGCTGTTTTTT.

This clone was seen a few times. CDR3 loop: CATSGLAGVNEQFF. In DNA, the CDR3 is TGTGCCACCAGTGGCCTAGCGGGAGTTAATGAGCAGTTCTTC. V usage is TRBV24-1 and J usage is TRBJ2-1; 10 bases are a match to TRBD2. V was pared by 5 bases and J by 7 bases, with 4 bases of the junction left unmatched. CDR3 size: 14 residues. Germline CDR1 reads KGHDR; CDR2 reads SFDVKD.

CDR3 loop: CASSRGQGGTEAFF. DNA for the CDR3: TGCGCCAGCAGCCGGGGACAGGGGGGAACTGAAGCTTTCTTT. V usage is TRBV5-1 and J usage is TRBJ1-1, with 11 nucleotides matching TRBD1. Germline V gene lookup returns CDR1 SGHRS and CDR2 YFSETQ. Germline trimming cut 4 bases from V and 5 bases from J; bases unmatched to any gene: 4. There are 14 residues in the CDR3. Using reference TRBV5-1 and TRBJ1-1 for the parts outside the CDR3, the full variable domain is KAGVTQTPRYLIKTRGQQVTLSCSPISGHRSVSWYQQTPGQGLQFLFEYFSETQRNKGNFPGRFSGRQFSNSRSEMNVSTLELGDSALYLCASSRGQGGTEAFFGQGTRLTVV.

The V and J genes are TRBV18 and TRBJ1-1; D uncertain. The V end was cut by 2 bases, the J end by 8 bases, with 15 bases between. Germline CDR1 and CDR2: KGHSH and LQKENI. CDR3 length equals 14 residues. The CDR3: CASSPKSGVVEAFF. In nucleotides, the CDR3 is TGTGCCAGCTCACCAAAGAGCGGGGTGGTGGAAGCTTTCTTT.

The rearrangement uses TRBV5-1 and TRBJ1-3; no reliable D call. Germline V gives CDR1 SGHRS, CDR2 YFSETQ. The V and J ends lost 0 bases and 3 bases respectively, with 4 bases between them. This CDR3 spans 13 amino acids. The CDR3 region is CASSLGGGNTIYF. The DNA of the CDR3 is TGCGCCAGCAGCTTGGGCGGTGGAAACACCATATATTTT.

V and J are TRBV27 and TRBJ1-6, with 8 bases identical to TRBD1. J lost 5 bases, V lost 4 bases, and 7 bases had no gene match. The CDR3 loop spans 16 amino acids. Per the germline V gene, CDR1 is MNHEY and CDR2 is SMNVEV (reference sequence). The CDR3 reads CASSSRTGPHNSPLHF. The CDR3, as DNA: TGTGCCAGCAGTTCCAGGACAGGGCCTCATAATTCACCCCTCCACTTT.

This clone turned up a few times. The rearrangement joins TRBV5-4 to TRBJ2-1, with 12 positions matching TRBD2. Germline V CDR1 and CDR2: SGHNT, YYREEE (reference sequence). J lost 4 bases, V lost 4 bases, and 6 bases had no gene match. The CDR3 spans 16 residues. CDR3 nucleotides: TGTGCCAGCAGCCCCCGGACTAGCGGGGAATACAATGAGCAGTTCTTC. Amino acid sequence: CASSPRTSGEYNEQFF. The whole variable domain, filled in from reference TRBV5-4 and TRBJ2-1, reads ETGVTQSPTHLIKTRGQQVTLRCSSQSGHNTVSWYQQALGQGPQFIFQYYREEENGRGNFPPRFSGLQFPNYSSELNVNALELDDSALYLCASSPRTSGEYNEQFFGPGTRLTVL.

This clone was seen just once. The DNA for the CDR3 is TGTGCCAGCAGCTTACTAGCGGGAGGTGATGAGCAGTTCTTC. Protein product: CASSLLAGGDEQFF. This chain uses TRBV5-6 with TRBJ2-1; TRBD2 agrees at 12 bases. Unmatched junction bases numbered 2, after V lost 2 bases and J lost 8 bases. The CDR3 length is 14 residues. Germline CDR1 is SGHDT and CDR2 is YYEEEE.

There are a few counts of this clone. Mismatch with germline at one junction end may stem from a read error. J is TRBJ2-7 and V is TRBV2; D unresolved. The germline V gene has CDR1 SNHLY and CDR2 FYNNEI. CDR3 length equals 14 residues. The CDR3 bases are TGTGCCAGCGGTGAAGGAGACACTTTTTACGAGCAGTACTTC. Its translation: CASGEGDTFYEQYF.

The gene calls are TRBV29-1 and TRBJ2-5; 9 nucleotides agree with TRBD1. This CDR3 has 13 residues. V trimming: 8 bases; J trimming: 2 bases; junction bases outside the gene matches: 6. Germline V gene data show CDR1 as SQVTM and CDR2 as ANQGSEA. Written as DNA, the CDR3 is TGCAGCTCTGGGACAGGGCCACAAGAGACCCAGTACTTC. Translation: CSSGTGPQETQYF.

The V and J genes are TRBV7-2 and TRBJ1-5, with 7 bases that match TRBD1. The CDR3 loop spans 14 amino acids. With V trimmed by 5 bases and J by 7 bases, 8 bases remained unmatched. Germline values: CDR1 SGHTA, CDR2 FQGNSA. Here the CDR3 reads CASSHRDSYQPQHF. CDR3 DNA: TGTGCCAGCAGCCACAGGGACAGTTACCAGCCCCAGCATTTT.

The gene calls are TRBV3-1 (or the pseudogene TRBV3-2) and TRBJ1-2; D is uncertain. The CDR3 loop spans 18 amino acids. Germline assignment: CDR1 LGHDT and CDR2 YNNKEL (reference sequence). Trimming took off 3 bases at V and 8 bases at J, with 28 bases between the two ends. DNA of the CDR3: TGTGCCAGCAGCCATATTACCGGGAACTACCCCAAGGCGGAAGGCTACACCTTC. Protein: CASSHITGNYPKAEGYTF.

The chain couples TRBV9 to TRBJ1-1; D is unclear. CDR1 and CDR2 from the germline V gene are SGDLS and YYNGEE. The CDR3 is 12 residues long. Trimming removed 3 bases at V and 7 bases at J, with 10 bases between. Written as DNA, the CDR3 is TGTGCCAGCAGCGCGAGAACCAATGAAGCTTTCTTT. This sequence encodes CASSARTNEAFF.